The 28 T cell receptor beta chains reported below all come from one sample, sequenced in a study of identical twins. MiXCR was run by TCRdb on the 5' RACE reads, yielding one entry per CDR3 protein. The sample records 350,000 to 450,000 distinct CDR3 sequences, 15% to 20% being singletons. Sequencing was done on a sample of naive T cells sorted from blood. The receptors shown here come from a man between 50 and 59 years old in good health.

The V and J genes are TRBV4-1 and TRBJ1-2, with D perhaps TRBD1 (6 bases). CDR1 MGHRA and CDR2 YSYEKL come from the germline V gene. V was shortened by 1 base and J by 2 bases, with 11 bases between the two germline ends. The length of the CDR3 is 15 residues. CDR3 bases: TGCGCCAGCAGCCAAGTAGGCAGGGGAAACTATGGCTACACCTTC. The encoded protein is CASSQVGRGNYGYTF.

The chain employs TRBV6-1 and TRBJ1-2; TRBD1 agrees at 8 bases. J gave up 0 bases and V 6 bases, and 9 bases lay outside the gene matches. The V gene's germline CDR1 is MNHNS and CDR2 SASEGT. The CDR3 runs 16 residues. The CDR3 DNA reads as TGTGCCAGCAGCCCCAGGGGGCGGACTACTAACTATGGCTACACCTTC. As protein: CASSPRGRTTNYGYTF.

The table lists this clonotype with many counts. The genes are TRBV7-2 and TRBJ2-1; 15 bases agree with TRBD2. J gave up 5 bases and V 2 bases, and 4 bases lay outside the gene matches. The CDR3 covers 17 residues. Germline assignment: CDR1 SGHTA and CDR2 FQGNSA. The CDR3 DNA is TGTGCCAGCAGCTTACTGGGGACTAGCGGGAGGAACAATGAGCAGTTCTTC. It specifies CASSLLGTSGRNNEQFF.

The CDR3 loop reads CASSSVSNTEAFF. In DNA form, the CDR3 reads TGTGCCAGCAGTTCTGTTTCGAACACTGAAGCTTTCTTT. The chain joins TRBV12-3 or TRBV12-4 to TRBJ1-1, with unresolved D. Trimming shortened V by 4 bases and J by 1 base, and 7 bases separated the two germline ends. The CDR3 covers 13 residues.

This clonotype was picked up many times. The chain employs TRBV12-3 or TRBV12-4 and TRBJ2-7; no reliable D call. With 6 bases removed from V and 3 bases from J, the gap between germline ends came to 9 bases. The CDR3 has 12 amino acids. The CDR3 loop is CASSIRYYEQYF. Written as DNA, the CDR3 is TGTGCCAGCAGCATTCGGTACTACGAGCAGTACTTC.

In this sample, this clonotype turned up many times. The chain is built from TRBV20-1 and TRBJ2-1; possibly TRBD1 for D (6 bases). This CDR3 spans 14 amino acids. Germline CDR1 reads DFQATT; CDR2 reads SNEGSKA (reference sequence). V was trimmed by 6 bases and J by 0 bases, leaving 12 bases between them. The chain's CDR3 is CSARTGSSYNEQFF. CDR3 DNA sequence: TGCAGTGCCAGAACAGGGTCCTCCTACAATGAGCAGTTCTTC.

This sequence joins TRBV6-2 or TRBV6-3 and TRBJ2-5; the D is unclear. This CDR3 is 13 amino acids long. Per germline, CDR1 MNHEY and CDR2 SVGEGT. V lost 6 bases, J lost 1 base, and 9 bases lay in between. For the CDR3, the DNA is TGTGCCAGCAGGCGGCCAGGCCAAGAGACCCAGTACTTC. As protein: CASRRPGQETQYF.

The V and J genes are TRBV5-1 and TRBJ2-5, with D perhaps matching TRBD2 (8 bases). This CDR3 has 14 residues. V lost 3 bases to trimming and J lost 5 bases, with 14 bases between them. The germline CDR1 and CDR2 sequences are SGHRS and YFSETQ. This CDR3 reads CASSYRGGGETQYF. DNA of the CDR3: TGCGCCAGCAGCTACAGGGGCGGGGGGGAGACCCAGTACTTC.

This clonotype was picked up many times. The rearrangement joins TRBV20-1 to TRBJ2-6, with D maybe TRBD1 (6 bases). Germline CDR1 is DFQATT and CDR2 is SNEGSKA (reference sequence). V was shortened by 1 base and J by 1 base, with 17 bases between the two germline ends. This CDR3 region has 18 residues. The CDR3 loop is CSARAGYRALSGANVLTF. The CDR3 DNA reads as TGCAGTGCTAGAGCTGGGTACAGGGCGCTTTCTGGGGCCAACGTCCTGACTTTC.

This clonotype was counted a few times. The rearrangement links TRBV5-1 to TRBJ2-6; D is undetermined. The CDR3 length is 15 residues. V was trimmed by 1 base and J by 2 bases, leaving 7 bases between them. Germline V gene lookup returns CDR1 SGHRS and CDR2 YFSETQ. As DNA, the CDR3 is TGCGCCAGCAGCTTGAGTTCTCCTGGGGCCAACGTCCTGACTTTC. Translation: CASSLSSPGANVLTF.

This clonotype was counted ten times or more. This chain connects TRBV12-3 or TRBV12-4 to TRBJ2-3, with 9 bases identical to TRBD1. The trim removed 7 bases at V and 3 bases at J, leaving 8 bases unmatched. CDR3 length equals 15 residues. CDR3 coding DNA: TGTGCCAGCAATTCTAGACAGGGGGGTACAGATACGCAGTATTTT. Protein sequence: CASNSRQGGTDTQYF.

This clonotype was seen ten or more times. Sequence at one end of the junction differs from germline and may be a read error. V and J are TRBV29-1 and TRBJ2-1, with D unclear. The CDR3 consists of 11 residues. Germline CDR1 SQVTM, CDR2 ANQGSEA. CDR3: CSVSLYDEQFF. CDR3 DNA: TGCAGCGTGTCTCTCTACGATGAGCAGTTCTTC.

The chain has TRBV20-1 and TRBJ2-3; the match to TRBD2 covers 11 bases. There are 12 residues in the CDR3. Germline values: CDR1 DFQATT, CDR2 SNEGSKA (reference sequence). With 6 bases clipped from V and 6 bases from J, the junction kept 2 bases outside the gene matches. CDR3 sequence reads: CSARTSGDTQYF. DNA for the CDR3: TGCAGTGCCAGGACTAGCGGGGATACGCAGTATTTT.

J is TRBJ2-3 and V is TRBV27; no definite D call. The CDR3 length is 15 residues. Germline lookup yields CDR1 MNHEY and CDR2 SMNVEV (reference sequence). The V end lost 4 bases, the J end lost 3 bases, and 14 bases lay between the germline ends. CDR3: CASSYETPSTDTQYF. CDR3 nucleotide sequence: TGTGCCAGCAGTTATGAGACCCCATCTACAGATACGCAGTATTTT.

This CDR3 reads CASSGHRVYNEQFF. CDR3 coding DNA: TGTGCCAGCAGCGGACACAGGGTCTACAATGAGCAGTTCTTC. The chain employs TRBV9 and TRBJ2-1; a weak D match, TRBD1 (6 bases). Trimming stripped 3 bases from V and 3 bases from J, with 10 bases between. In germline, CDR1 is SGDLS, CDR2 YYNGEE. The CDR3 loop spans 14 amino acids.

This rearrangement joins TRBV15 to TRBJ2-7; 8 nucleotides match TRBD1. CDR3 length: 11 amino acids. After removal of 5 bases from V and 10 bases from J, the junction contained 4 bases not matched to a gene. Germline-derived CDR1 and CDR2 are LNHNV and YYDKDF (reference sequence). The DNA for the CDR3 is TGTGCCACCAGCGGAGGGACAGGCCAGTACTTC. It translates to CATSGGTGQYF.

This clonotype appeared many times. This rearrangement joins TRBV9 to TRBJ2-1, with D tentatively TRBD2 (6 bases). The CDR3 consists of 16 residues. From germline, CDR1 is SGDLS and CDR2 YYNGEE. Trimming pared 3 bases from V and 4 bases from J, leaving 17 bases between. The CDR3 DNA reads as TGTGCCAGCAGCGGAATTCAGGAGGGAATTTACAATGAGCAGTTCTTC. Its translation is CASSGIQEGIYNEQFF.

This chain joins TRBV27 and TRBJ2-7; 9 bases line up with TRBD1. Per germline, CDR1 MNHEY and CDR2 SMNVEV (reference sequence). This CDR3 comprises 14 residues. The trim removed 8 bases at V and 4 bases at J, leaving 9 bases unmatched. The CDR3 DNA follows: TGTGCCAGCGGGGAACAGGGGGCCGGATACGAGCAGTACTTC. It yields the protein CASGEQGAGYEQYF.

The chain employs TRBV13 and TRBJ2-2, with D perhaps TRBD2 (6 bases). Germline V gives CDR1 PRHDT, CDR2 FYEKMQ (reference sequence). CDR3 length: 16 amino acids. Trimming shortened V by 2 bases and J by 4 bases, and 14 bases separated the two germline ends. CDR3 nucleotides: TGTGCCAGCAGCTTAACGGGAGTGGATGGCACCGGGGAGCTGTTTTTT. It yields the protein CASSLTGVDGTGELFF. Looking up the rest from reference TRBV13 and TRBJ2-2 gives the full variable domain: AAGVIQSPRHLIKEKRETATLKCYPIPRHDTVYWYQQGPGQDPQFLISFYEKMQSDKGSIPDRFSAQQFSDYHSELNMSSLELGDSALYFCASSLTGVDGTGELFFGEGSRLTVL.

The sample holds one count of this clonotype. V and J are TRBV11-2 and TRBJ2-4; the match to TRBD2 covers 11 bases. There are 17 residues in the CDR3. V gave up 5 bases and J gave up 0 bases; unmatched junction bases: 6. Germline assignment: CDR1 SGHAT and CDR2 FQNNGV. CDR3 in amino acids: CASSPGGLAVAKNIQYF. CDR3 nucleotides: TGTGCCAGCAGCCCAGGGGGACTAGCGGTAGCCAAAAACATTCAGTACTTC.

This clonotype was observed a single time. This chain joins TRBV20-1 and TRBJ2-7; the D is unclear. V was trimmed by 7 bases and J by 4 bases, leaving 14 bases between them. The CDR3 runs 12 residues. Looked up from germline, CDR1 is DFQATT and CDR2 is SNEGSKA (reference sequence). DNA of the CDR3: TGCAGTGGGTTGGGGAATTCTTACGAGCAGTACTTC. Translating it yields CSGLGNSYEQYF.

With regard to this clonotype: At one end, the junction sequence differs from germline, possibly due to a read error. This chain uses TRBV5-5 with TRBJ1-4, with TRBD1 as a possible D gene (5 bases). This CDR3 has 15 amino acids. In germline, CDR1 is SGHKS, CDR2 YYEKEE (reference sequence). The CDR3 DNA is TGTGCCAGCAGCCCTCCCGGGGCGGGGAATGAAAGACTGTTTTTT. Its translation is CASSPPGAGNERLFF.

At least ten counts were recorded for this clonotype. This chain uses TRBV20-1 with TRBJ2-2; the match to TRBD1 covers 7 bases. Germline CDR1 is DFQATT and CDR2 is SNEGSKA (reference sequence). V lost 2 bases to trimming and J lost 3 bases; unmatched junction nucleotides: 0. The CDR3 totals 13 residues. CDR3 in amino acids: CSARQGDTGELFF. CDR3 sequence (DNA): TGCAGTGCTAGACAGGGGGACACCGGGGAGCTGTTTTTT.

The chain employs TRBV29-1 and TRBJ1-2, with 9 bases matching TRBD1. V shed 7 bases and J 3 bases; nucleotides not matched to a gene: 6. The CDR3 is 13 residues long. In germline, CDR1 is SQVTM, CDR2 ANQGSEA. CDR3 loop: CSARQGEDYGYTF. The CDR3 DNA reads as TGCAGCGCTCGACAGGGGGAAGACTATGGCTACACCTTC.

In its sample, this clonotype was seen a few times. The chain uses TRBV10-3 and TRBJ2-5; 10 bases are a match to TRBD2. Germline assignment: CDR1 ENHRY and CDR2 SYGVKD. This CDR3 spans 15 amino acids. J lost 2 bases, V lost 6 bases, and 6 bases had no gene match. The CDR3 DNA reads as TGTGCCATCAGGGCTAGCGGGGGTGCACAAGAGACCCAGTACTTC. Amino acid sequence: CAIRASGGAQETQYF.

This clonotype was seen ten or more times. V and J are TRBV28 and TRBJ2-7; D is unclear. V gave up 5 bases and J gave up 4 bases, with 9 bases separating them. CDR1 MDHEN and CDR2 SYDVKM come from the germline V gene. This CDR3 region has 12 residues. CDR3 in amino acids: CASSTGVYEQYF. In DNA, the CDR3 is TGTGCCAGCAGTACTGGGGTTTACGAGCAGTACTTC.

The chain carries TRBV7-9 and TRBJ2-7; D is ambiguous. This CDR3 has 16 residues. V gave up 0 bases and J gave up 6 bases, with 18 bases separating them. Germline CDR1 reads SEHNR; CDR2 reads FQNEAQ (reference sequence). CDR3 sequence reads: CASSLASSTARTEQYF. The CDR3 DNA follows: TGTGCCAGCAGCTTAGCCAGCTCAACGGCCAGGACCGAGCAGTACTTC. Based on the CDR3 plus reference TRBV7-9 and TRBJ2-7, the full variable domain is DTGVSQNPRHKITKRGQNVTFRCDPISEHNRLYWYRQTLGQGPEFLTYFQNEAQLEKSRLLSDRFSAERPKGSFSTLEIQRTEQGDSAMYLCASSLASSTARTEQYFGPGTRLTVT.

The CDR3 DNA sequence: TGTGCCAGCAGCCAAGATCACGGACTAGCGGGATGGGGTAGGGAAGAGACCCAGTACTTC. Its protein product is CASSQDHGLAGWGREETQYF. V gene TRBV4-2 combines with J gene TRBJ2-5; 12 positions agree with TRBD2. The CDR3 is made up of 20 amino acids. Germline CDR1 LGHNA, CDR2 YNFKEQ. Losses at the gene ends were 0 bases for V and 3 bases for J; bases not matched to a gene: 14.